One T cell receptor beta chain is described in this entry. The antigen remains undetermined. The data stem from a study of shared clonotypes between healthy human individuals. For the study at large: A couple of women and a few men aged 18 to 49 made up the donors.

The repertoire was sequenced with immunoSEQ multiplex PCR; TCRdb's copy has only in-frame clones and lacks some. The sample carries about 490,000 clones, 79% recorded once. Adult Caucasians living in Nashville, Tennessee made up all of the donors. Per the germline V gene, CDR1 is SEHNR and CDR2 is FQNEAQ (reference sequence). V was pared by 1 base and J by 1 base, with 10 bases between. The CDR3 contains 15 residues. General study findings and limits: Only a few donors were included, so the genetic and exposure-history diversity represented was limited.

This TCR came from a woman between 40 and 50 years old in good health. Some clones in this sample may be carry-over from other donors' samples. Sequenced: PBMCs. The gene calls are TRBV7-9 and TRBJ1-1; D call uncertain. The CDR3 DNA follows: TGTGCCAGCAGCTTAGGGGAGCATCGGAACACTGAAGCTTTCTTT. Its translation: CASSLGEHRNTEAFF.